These 22 T cell receptor beta chains originate from one sample sequenced in a study of blood T cell repertoires in COVID-19. Clones were read by immunoSEQ multiplex PCR, and TCRdb kept only the in-frame ones, dropping some. The sample records 150,000 to 200,000 clones, around four fifths being singletons. Material for sequencing was PBMCs or T cells enriched from blood (not recorded which). These receptors were collected from a woman aged 60-70 years who had recovered from COVID-19.

The chain carries TRBV6-5 and TRBJ2-7; 8 nucleotides line up with TRBD1. Germline loops: CDR1 MNHEY, CDR2 SVGAGI. The ends lost 5 bases at V and 1 base at J; junction bases unmatched: 4. The CDR3 runs 14 residues. DNA of the CDR3: TGTGCCAGCAGTCCGACAGGGGAATCCTACGAGCAGTACTTC. Protein product: CASSPTGESYEQYF.

This chain joins TRBV4-1 and TRBJ1-2; the D gene is possibly TRBD1 (6 bases). Germline CDR1 and CDR2: MGHRA and YSYEKL. The ends were cut back, 0 bases at V and 5 bases at J, with 16 bases in the middle. This CDR3 has 16 residues. The CDR3 loop reads CASSQEVGNRAYGYTF. CDR3 nucleotides: TGCGCCAGCAGCCAAGAGGTGGGGAACAGGGCATATGGCTACACCTTC.

The chain employs TRBV6-5 and TRBJ1-1, with 7 bases identical to TRBD1. The germline V gene encodes CDR1 MNHEY and CDR2 SVGAGI. The CDR3 runs 13 residues. Trimming at V came to 8 bases and at J to 1 base, leaving 4 bases not matched to a gene. In nucleotides, the CDR3 is TGTGCCAGCGGATGGACAGGGAACACTGAAGCTTTCTTT. It is translated as CASGWTGNTEAFF.

The chain employs TRBV3-1 (or the pseudogene TRBV3-2) and TRBJ2-2; weak D call: TRBD1 (6 bases). Germline loops: CDR1 LGHDT, CDR2 YNNKEL (reference sequence). The germline V and J ends were trimmed by 4 bases and 5 bases, with 11 bases remaining between them. The CDR3 spans 14 residues. In nucleotides, the CDR3 is TGTGCCAGCAGCCCTGGACAGAAGACCGGGGAGCTGTTTTTT. This codes for CASSPGQKTGELFF.

This clone showed up just a few times. The genes are TRBV4-1 and TRBJ1-3; perhaps TRBD1 as D (5 bases). CDR3 length equals 20 residues. Deletions cut 4 bases from V and 1 base from J, with 26 bases between. CDR1 and CDR2 (germline): MGHRA, YSYEKL. The CDR3: CASSLKTRQPVGWSGNTIYF. Here the CDR3 DNA reads TGCGCCAGCAGCCTCAAGACGAGACAGCCGGTCGGTTGGTCTGGAAACACCATATATTTT.

This rearrangement joins TRBV27 to TRBJ1-1; the match to TRBD1 covers 7 bases. V gave up 6 bases and J gave up 5 bases; unmatched junction bases: 9. Germline V gene sequence: CDR1 MNHEY, CDR2 SMNVEV (reference sequence). The CDR3 has 14 residues. The CDR3 coding sequence is TGTGCCAGCAGAGGGACAGCTTTTTTTACTGAAGCTTTCTTT. This translates into CASRGTAFFTEAFF.

This chain connects TRBV19 to TRBJ1-1; D is undetermined. Germline V gene lookup returns CDR1 LNHDA and CDR2 SQIVND (reference sequence). The germline V and J ends were trimmed by 5 bases and 3 bases, with 16 bases remaining between them. The CDR3 is 15 residues long. CDR3 residues: CASSPSRLRHTEAFF. The CDR3, as DNA: TGTGCCAGTAGTCCATCCAGGCTCAGGCACACTGAAGCTTTCTTT.

The J gene is TRBJ1-2, the V gene TRBV4-2; D unresolved. The germline V gene has CDR1 LGHNA and CDR2 YNFKEQ. The germline V and J ends were trimmed by 1 base and 5 bases, with 11 bases remaining between them. CDR3 length equals 14 residues. The CDR3 nucleotides read TGTGCCAGCAGCCAAGGGGAGGGTGTTTATGGCTACACCTTC. It yields the protein CASSQGEGVYGYTF.

The CDR3 sequence is CATSSTGFGPNYGYTF. CDR3 DNA: TGTGCCACCAGCTCAACAGGGTTTGGGCCTAACTATGGCTACACCTTC. The chain links TRBV15 to TRBJ1-2; tentative D call: TRBD1 (6 bases). The CDR3 consists of 16 residues. Germline loops: CDR1 LNHNV, CDR2 YYDKDF (reference sequence). V gave up 5 bases and J gave up 0 bases, with 16 bases separating them.

The chain employs TRBV11-1 and TRBJ1-1; D is ambiguous. Germline values: CDR1 SGHAT, CDR2 FQDESV (reference sequence). The CDR3 sequence is 13 residues long. V lost 0 bases, J lost 3 bases, and 5 bases lay in between. CDR3 DNA sequence: TGTGCCAGCAGCTTAGCTACAGACACTGAAGCTTTCTTT. This encodes CASSLATDTEAFF.

The rearrangement links TRBV29-1 to TRBJ1-2; no definite D call. The germline V gene has CDR1 SQVTM and CDR2 ANQGSEA. Deletions cut 3 bases from V and 8 bases from J, with 16 bases between. CDR3 size: 13 residues. The CDR3 DNA is TGCAGCGTTGAGGGCTCGAGGGTGAGCGGCTACACCTTC. Translation: CSVEGSRVSGYTF.

The CDR3 DNA sequence: TGTGCCAGCAGCCAAGAGGAGCGGGGGGGGACAGATACGCAGTATTTT. Protein product: CASSQEERGGTDTQYF. This rearrangement joins TRBV4-2 to TRBJ2-3; 10 positions agree with TRBD2. The junction had 3 bases not matched to a gene; V was cut back by 0 bases and J by 3 bases. Germline V lookup: CDR1 LGHNA, CDR2 YNFKEQ. The CDR3 has 16 amino acids.

The chain combines TRBV5-1 with TRBJ2-7, with a tentative D call TRBD2 (5 bases). The CDR3 totals 13 residues. The germline V gene has CDR1 SGHRS and CDR2 YFSETQ. The V and J ends lost 2 bases and 6 bases respectively, with 12 bases between them. In nucleotides, the CDR3 is TGCGCCAGCAGCTTCTACGAGGGAGCCGAGCAGTACTTC. It specifies CASSFYEGAEQYF.

This chain uses TRBV7-8 with TRBJ1-1, with a tentative D call TRBD1 (5 bases). Germline-derived CDR1 and CDR2 are SGHVS and FQNEAQ. V was cut by 1 base and J by 4 bases, with 7 bases left in between. This CDR3 has 13 amino acids. The CDR3 bases are TGTGCCAGCAGCTTAGGGGGGGGCACTGAAGCTTTCTTT. This codes for CASSLGGGTEAFF.

This rearrangement joins TRBV5-5 to TRBJ1-6; D ambiguous. CDR3 length: 15 amino acids. From germline, CDR1 is SGHKS and CDR2 YYEKEE (reference sequence). Trimming removed 0 bases at V and 7 bases at J, with 11 bases between. CDR3 coding DNA: TGTGCCAGCAGCTTGGAAGCCAGCGCGAATTCACCCCTCCACTTT. Translated, it gives CASSLEASANSPLHF. The whole variable domain, filled in from reference TRBV5-5 and TRBJ1-6, reads DAGVTQSPTHLIKTRGQQVTLRCSPISGHKSVSWYQQVLGQGPQFIFQYYEKEERGRGNFPDRFSARQFPNYSSELNVNALLLGDSALYLCASSLEASANSPLHFGNGTRLTVT.

This rearrangement joins TRBV5-1 to TRBJ2-7; TRBD2 matches 7 bases. The CDR3 extends over 14 amino acids. Germline CDR1 is SGHRS and CDR2 is YFSETQ. After removal of 4 bases from V and 0 bases from J, the junction contained 4 bases not matched to a gene. This CDR3 reads CASSPGTTSYEQYF. In nucleotides, the CDR3 is TGCGCCAGCAGCCCCGGGACTACCTCCTACGAGCAGTACTTC.

In this sample, this clone turned up a few times. The CDR3 DNA reads TGTGCCAGCAGGAGGTCTAGCGGGAGTGGGTACGAGCAGTACTTC. Amino acids: CASRRSSGSGYEQYF. The chain employs TRBV2 and TRBJ2-7; TRBD2 aligns across 10 bases. The germline CDR1 and CDR2 sequences are SNHLY and FYNNEI. The CDR3 spans 15 residues. Trimming at V came to 6 bases and at J to 4 bases, leaving 9 bases not matched to a gene.

The chain is built from TRBV28 and TRBJ1-5; D is uncertain. The CDR3 totals 12 residues. The germline gives CDR1 MDHEN, CDR2 SYDVKM. The V end lost 4 bases, the J end lost 6 bases, and 7 bases lay between the germline ends. The CDR3 protein is CASSYVGQPQHF. CDR3 coding DNA: TGTGCCAGCAGTTACGTCGGTCAGCCCCAGCATTTT.

This chain connects TRBV7-9 to TRBJ1-1; weak D call: TRBD1 (6 bases). V shed 5 bases and J shed 9 bases, with 16 bases lying between them. The CDR3 runs to 13 residues. Germline V CDR1 and CDR2: SEHNR, FQNEAQ (reference sequence). The CDR3 sequence is CASSPLQGSKAFF. The CDR3 nucleotides read TGTGCCAGCAGCCCCCTCCAGGGGTCAAAAGCTTTCTTT.

This chain links TRBV3-1 (or the pseudogene TRBV3-2) with TRBJ1-2, with TRBD1 matching 10 bases. Germline CDR1 LGHDT, CDR2 YNNKEL (reference sequence). The CDR3 has 13 amino acids. J lost 6 bases, V lost 4 bases, and 2 bases had no gene match. The CDR3 coding sequence is TGTGCCAGCAGCCTAGGACAGGGGGATGGCTACACCTTC. Protein: CASSLGQGDGYTF.

The genes are TRBV28 and TRBJ1-1; D call uncertain. Per the germline V gene, CDR1 is MDHEN and CDR2 is SYDVKM. The CDR3 is 13 amino acids. V shed 6 bases and J shed 2 bases, with 10 bases lying between them. CDR3 region: CASSPLTNTEAFF. In DNA form, the CDR3 reads TGTGCCAGCAGCCCTCTCACTAACACTGAAGCTTTCTTT.

J is TRBJ1-1 and V is TRBV15; a possible D gene is TRBD1 (5 bases). Per the germline V gene, CDR1 is LNHNV and CDR2 is YYDKDF (reference sequence). The V gene lost 0 bases and the J gene lost 10 bases, with 12 bases spanning the gap. The CDR3 is 13 residues long. The DNA of the CDR3 is TGTGCCACCAGCAGAGATGGGGGGAGTATAGCTTTCTTT. Amino acids: CATSRDGGSIAFF.